The clone carrying this T cell receptor (beta chain) was detected many times. Its antigen is currently unknown. Each CDR3 protein gets one entry after TCRdb re-called the RT-PCR reads with MiXCR. The sample consists of over 150,000 distinct CDR3 sequences, approximately 8.7% of them appearing once. The data were obtained in a study of response to subunit inactivated influenza vaccine. Overall study results and limits: Authors proposed each seasonal influenza vaccination draws in few new T cells.

The receptor was isolated from a man aged 45-60 years who received an inactivated influenza vaccine. This specimen was non-naive T cells sorted from PBMCs, taken on the day of vaccination.

The CDR3 sequence is CASSQTGGETQYF. In DNA, the CDR3 is TGCGCCAGCAGCCAAACGGGGGGAGAGACCCAGTACTTC. This rearrangement joins TRBV4-1 to TRBJ2-5; the match to TRBD2 covers 7 bases. The CDR3 is 13 amino acids. The germline gives CDR1 MGHRA, CDR2 YSYEKL. V was clipped by 2 bases and J by 4 bases; unmatched bases: 1.